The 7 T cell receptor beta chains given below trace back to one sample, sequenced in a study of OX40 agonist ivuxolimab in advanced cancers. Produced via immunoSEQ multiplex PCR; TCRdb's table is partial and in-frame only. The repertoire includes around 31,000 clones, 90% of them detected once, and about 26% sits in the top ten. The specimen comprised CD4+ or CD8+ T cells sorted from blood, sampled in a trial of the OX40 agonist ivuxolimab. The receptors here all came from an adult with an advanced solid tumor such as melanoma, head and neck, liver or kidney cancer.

This CDR3 is CASSSEPGGYTF. CDR3 nucleotides: TGTGCCAGCAGCTCCGAGCCTGGGGGCTACACCTTC. The V call is TRBV7-3, the J call TRBJ1-2; no clear D. CDR3 length: 12 residues. Germline values: CDR1 SGHTA, CDR2 FQGTGA. Trimming stripped 4 bases from V and 8 bases from J, with 11 bases between.

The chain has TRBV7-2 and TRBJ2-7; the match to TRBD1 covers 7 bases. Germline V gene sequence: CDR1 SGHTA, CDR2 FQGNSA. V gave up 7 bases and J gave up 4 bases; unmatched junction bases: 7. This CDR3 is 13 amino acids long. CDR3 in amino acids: CASTRQGKYEQYF. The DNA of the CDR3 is TGTGCCAGCACCCGACAGGGAAAGTACGAGCAGTACTTC.

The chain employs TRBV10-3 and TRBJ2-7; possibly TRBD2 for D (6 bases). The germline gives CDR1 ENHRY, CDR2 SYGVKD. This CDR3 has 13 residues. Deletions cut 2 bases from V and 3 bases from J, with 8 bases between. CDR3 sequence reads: CAISERGNYEQYF. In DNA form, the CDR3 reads TGTGCCATCAGTGAGCGGGGGAACTACGAGCAGTACTTC.

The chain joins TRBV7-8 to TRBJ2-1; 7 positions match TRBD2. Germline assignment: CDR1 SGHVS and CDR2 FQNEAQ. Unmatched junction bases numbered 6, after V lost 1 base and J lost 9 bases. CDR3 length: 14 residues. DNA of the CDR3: TGTGCCAGCAGCTTAGAGACACTAGCGCGTGAGCAGTTCTTC. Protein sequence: CASSLETLAREQFF.

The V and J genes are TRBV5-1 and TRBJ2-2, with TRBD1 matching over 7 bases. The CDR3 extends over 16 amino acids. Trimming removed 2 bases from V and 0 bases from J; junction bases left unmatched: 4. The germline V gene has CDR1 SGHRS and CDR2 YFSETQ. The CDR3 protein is CASSLEGGANTGELFF. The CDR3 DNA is TGCGCCAGCAGCTTAGAAGGGGGCGCGAACACCGGGGAGCTGTTTTTT.

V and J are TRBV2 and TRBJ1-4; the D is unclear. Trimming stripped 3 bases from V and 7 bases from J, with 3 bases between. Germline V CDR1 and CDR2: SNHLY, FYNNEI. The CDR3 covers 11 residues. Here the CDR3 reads CASSDSEKLFF. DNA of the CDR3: TGTGCCAGCAGTGACAGTGAAAAACTGTTTTTT.

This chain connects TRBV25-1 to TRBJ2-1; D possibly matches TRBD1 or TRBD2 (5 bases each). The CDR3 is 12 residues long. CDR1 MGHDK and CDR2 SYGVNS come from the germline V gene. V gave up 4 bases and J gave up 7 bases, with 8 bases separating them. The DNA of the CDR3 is TGTGCCAGCAGTGTGGGACGAAATGAGCAGTTCTTC. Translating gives CASSVGRNEQFF.